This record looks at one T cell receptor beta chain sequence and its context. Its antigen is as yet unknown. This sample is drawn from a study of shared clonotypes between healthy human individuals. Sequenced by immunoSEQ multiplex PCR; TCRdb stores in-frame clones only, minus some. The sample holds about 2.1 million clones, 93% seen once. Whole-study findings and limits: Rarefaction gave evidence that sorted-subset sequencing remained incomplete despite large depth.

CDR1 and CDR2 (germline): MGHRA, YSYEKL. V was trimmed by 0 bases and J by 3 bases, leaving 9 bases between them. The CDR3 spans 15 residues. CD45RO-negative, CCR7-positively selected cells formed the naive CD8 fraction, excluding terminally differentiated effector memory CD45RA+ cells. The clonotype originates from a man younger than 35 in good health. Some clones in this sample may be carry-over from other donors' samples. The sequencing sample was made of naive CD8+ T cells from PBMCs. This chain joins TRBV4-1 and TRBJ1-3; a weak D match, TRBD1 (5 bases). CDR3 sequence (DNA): TGCGCCAGCAGCCAAGACACAGGAGATGGAAACACCATATATTTT. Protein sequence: CASSQDTGDGNTIYF.